Listed here is a single T cell receptor beta chain. The data are from a study of Ad26.COV2.S vaccination and SARS-CoV-2 variants. The treatment is: approximately 18 received Ad26.COV2.S at low or high dose, single or two shots; roughly five received placebo; per-sample allocation not given. The samples were gathered on day 63 after the first injection of vaccine or placebo. Measured with immunoSEQ multiplex PCR; TCRdb has only the in-frame clones, and not every one. The sample lists approximately 400,000 clones, roughly four fifths occurring once. The V gene's germline CDR1 is SGHNT and CDR2 YENEEA. This CDR3 has 15 amino acids. V was cut by 2 bases and J by 3 bases, with 14 bases left in between.

The TCR was taken from a person aged 18-60 years who received the Ad26.COV2.S COVID-19 vaccine or a placebo. This specimen consisted of peripheral blood, obtained in a trial of Ad26.COV2.S vaccine versus placebo. The V gene is TRBV11-3, the J gene TRBJ2-7, with D possibly matching TRBD2 (6 bases). CDR3 DNA: TGTGCCAGCAGCTTATTGGAGGGGAAAGGCTACGAGCAGTACTTC. Translation gives CASSLLEGKGYEQYF.